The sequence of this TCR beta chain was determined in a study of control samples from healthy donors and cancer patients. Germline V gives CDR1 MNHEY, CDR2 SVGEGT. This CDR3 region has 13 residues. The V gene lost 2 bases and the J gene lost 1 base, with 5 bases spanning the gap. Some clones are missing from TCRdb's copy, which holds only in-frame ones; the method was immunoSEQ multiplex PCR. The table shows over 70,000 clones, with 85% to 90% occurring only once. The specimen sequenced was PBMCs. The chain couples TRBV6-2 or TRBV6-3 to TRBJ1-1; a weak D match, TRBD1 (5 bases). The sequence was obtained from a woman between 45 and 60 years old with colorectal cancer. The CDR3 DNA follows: TGTGCCAGCAGTTACGGACAGAACACTGAAGCTTTCTTT. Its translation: CASSYGQNTEAFF.